This entry lists 19 T cell receptor beta chains sequenced from one sample in a study of T cells in localized non-small cell lung cancer. Sequenced by immunoSEQ multiplex PCR; TCRdb stores in-frame clones only, minus some. The sample includes around 30,000 clones, around 94% of them seen just once. The sample consisted of peripheral blood, taken before any cancer treatment. These receptors originate from a woman between 35 and 75 years old with stage I lung adenocarcinoma.

The rearrangement links TRBV12-5 to TRBJ2-5; 7 bases are a match to TRBD1. Trimming cost V 6 bases and J 8 bases; bases outside gene matches: 9. CDR1 and CDR2 (germline): LGHNT, FRNRAP. This CDR3 contains 13 residues. This CDR3 is CASGSTGLNTQYF. The DNA of the CDR3 is TGTGCTAGTGGATCGACAGGGCTTAACACCCAGTACTTC. Using reference TRBV12-5 and TRBJ2-5 for the parts outside the CDR3, the full variable domain is DARVTQTPRHKVTEMGQEVTMRCQPILGHNTVFWYRQTMMQGLELLAYFRNRAPLDDSGMPKDRFSAEMPDATLATLKIQPSEPRDSAVYFCASGSTGLNTQYFGPGTRLLVL.

J is TRBJ1-1 and V is TRBV15; D is possibly TRBD1 (6 bases). The germline V and J ends were trimmed by 1 base and 6 bases, with 18 bases remaining between them. Germline V CDR1 and CDR2: LNHNV, YYDKDF (reference sequence). The CDR3 length is 16 residues. CDR3 sequence reads: CATSRGGQTYFAEAFF. In DNA form, the CDR3 reads TGTGCCACCAGCAGAGGCGGACAGACATACTTTGCTGAAGCTTTCTTT.

The gene calls are TRBV29-1 and TRBJ1-2; TRBD1 matches 10 bases. The CDR3 extends over 13 amino acids. The junction had 10 bases not matched to a gene; V was cut back by 7 bases and J by 8 bases. Per the germline V gene, CDR1 is SQVTM and CDR2 is ANQGSEA. Here the CDR3 DNA reads TGCAGCGCCTCCCCGGGACAGGGGTTGGGCTACACCTTC. This sequence encodes CSASPGQGLGYTF. Together with reference TRBV29-1 and TRBJ1-2, the CDR3 gives the full variable domain: SAVISQKPSRDICQRGTSLTIQCQVDSQVTMMFWYRQQPGQSLTLIATANQGSEATYESGFVIDKFPISRPNLTFSTLTVSNMSPEDSSIYLCSASPGQGLGYTFGSGTRLTVV.

V and J are TRBV19 and TRBJ2-7, with unresolved D. Germline lookup yields CDR1 LNHDA and CDR2 SQIVND (reference sequence). CDR3 length: 12 residues. Trimming stripped 5 bases from V and 3 bases from J, with 8 bases between. The CDR3 coding sequence is TGTGCCAGTAGTCGAACCAACTACGAGCAGTACTTC. Translated, it gives CASSRTNYEQYF.

In DNA form, the CDR3 reads TGTGCCAGCAGTCAGCAGGGAAGTTCGACTGAAGCTTTCTTT. Translated, it gives CASSQQGSSTEAFF. This chain joins TRBV6-5 and TRBJ1-1; a possible D gene is TRBD1 (5 bases). The germline V and J ends were trimmed by 5 bases and 5 bases, with 15 bases remaining between them. Per germline, CDR1 MNHEY and CDR2 SVGAGI. The CDR3 runs to 14 residues.

The chain links TRBV7-6 to TRBJ2-6, with a weak D call TRBD2 (5 bases). This CDR3 comprises 18 residues. V shed 1 base and J shed 0 bases, with 13 bases lying between them. Germline V gene data show CDR1 as SGHVS and CDR2 as FNYEAQ. CDR3 in amino acids: CASSLVLGSNSGANVLTF. CDR3 bases: TGTGCCAGCAGCTTAGTGTTAGGGAGTAACTCTGGGGCCAACGTCCTGACTTTC.

This chain uses TRBV7-2 with TRBJ1-1; D is ambiguous. This CDR3 contains 15 residues. Germline V gives CDR1 SGHTA, CDR2 FQGNSA. V was cut by 5 bases and J by 0 bases, with 13 bases left in between. In DNA form, the CDR3 reads TGTGCCAGCAGCCCCAAGAATGATATGAACACTGAAGCTTTCTTT. Translated, it gives CASSPKNDMNTEAFF.

This sequence joins TRBV7-2 and TRBJ2-4; 11 nucleotides line up with TRBD1. Looked up from germline, CDR1 is SGHTA and CDR2 is FQGNSA. V lost 1 base, J lost 6 bases, and 5 bases stayed unmatched. There are 16 residues in the CDR3. The CDR3 DNA reads as TGTGCCAGCAGCTTAGTGGGACAGGGGGTGGGAAACATTCAGTACTTC. This codes for CASSLVGQGVGNIQYF.

This clone was counted once. The V and J genes are TRBV2 and TRBJ2-4; TRBD2 agrees at 9 bases. V was clipped by 3 bases and J by 6 bases; unmatched bases: 0. This CDR3 has 13 residues. The germline CDR1 and CDR2 sequences are SNHLY and FYNNEI. CDR3 in DNA: TGTGCCAGCAGTGATAGCGGGAGAAACATTCAGTACTTC. This sequence encodes CASSDSGRNIQYF. The variable domain in full, completed from reference TRBV2 and TRBJ2-4, reads EPEVTQTPSHQVTQMGQEVILRCVPISNHLYFYWYRQILGQKVEFLVSFYNNEISEKSEIFDDQFSVERPDGSNFTLKIRSTKLEDSAMYFCASSDSGRNIQYFGAGTRLSVL.

V is TRBV11-2 and J is TRBJ1-1, with D perhaps TRBD1 (5 bases). Germline CDR1 is SGHAT and CDR2 is FQNNGV. The CDR3 contains 13 residues. Trimming cost V 4 bases and J 9 bases, with 15 bases left between them. The CDR3 sequence: CASSSFAGAQAFF. DNA for the CDR3: TGTGCCAGCAGCTCGTTCGCTGGGGCTCAAGCTTTCTTT. The full variable domain, completed using reference TRBV11-2 and TRBJ1-1, is EAGVAQSPRYKIIEKRQSVAFWCNPISGHATLYWYQQILGQGPKLLIQFQNNGVVDDSQLPKDRFSAERLKGVDSTLKIQPAKLEDSAVYLCASSSFAGAQAFFGQGTRLTVV.

The rearrangement joins TRBV6-6 to TRBJ2-4; maybe TRBD1 (6 bases). The CDR3 is 13 amino acids. Germline lookup yields CDR1 MNHNY and CDR2 SVGAGI (reference sequence). Trimming took off 6 bases at V and 7 bases at J, with 13 bases between the two ends. CDR3 loop: CASSLRRGNIQYF. CDR3 DNA sequence: TGTGCCAGCAGCCTCCGCAGGGGCAACATTCAGTACTTC.

The chain carries TRBV2 and TRBJ2-3; D gene ambiguous. V lost 4 bases to trimming and J lost 4 bases, with 12 bases between them. Germline V gene sequence: CDR1 SNHLY, CDR2 FYNNEI. The CDR3 has 14 residues. The DNA of the CDR3 is TGTGCCAGCAGTGTTTCGCGATCGGCAGATACGCAGTATTTT. This gives the protein CASSVSRSADTQYF.

The chain is built from TRBV20-1 and TRBJ1-2, with D unclear. Germline CDR1 is DFQATT and CDR2 is SNEGSKA (reference sequence). Trimming shortened V by 1 base and J by 1 base, and 1 base separated the two germline ends. CDR3 size: 11 residues. The CDR3, as DNA: TGCAGTGCTAGAGTTAACTATGGCTACACCTTC. Its translation is CSARVNYGYTF.

This clone was detected once. The chain carries TRBV15 and TRBJ1-5; a weak D match, TRBD1 (5 bases). V was trimmed by 1 base and J by 4 bases, leaving 14 bases between them. The germline V gene encodes CDR1 LNHNV and CDR2 YYDKDF (reference sequence). This CDR3 contains 16 residues. CDR3 sequence (DNA): TGTGCCACCAGCAGAGGGGGCCAGGGAGTTAATCAGCCCCAGCATTTT. This translates into CATSRGGQGVNQPQHF.

V and J are TRBV5-4 and TRBJ2-4; a possible D gene is TRBD1 (5 bases). The CDR3 covers 15 residues. Germline V gene sequence: CDR1 SGHNT, CDR2 YYREEE (reference sequence). With 4 bases removed from V and 0 bases from J, the gap between germline ends came to 11 bases. The chain's CDR3 is CASSGADGAKNIQYF. The DNA for the CDR3 is TGTGCCAGCAGCGGGGCGGACGGAGCCAAAAACATTCAGTACTTC.

V and J are TRBV5-5 and TRBJ2-1, with D possibly matching TRBD2 (5 bases). CDR1 and CDR2 from the germline V gene are SGHKS and YYEKEE (reference sequence). V lost 7 bases, J lost 0 bases, and 14 bases lay in between. This CDR3 is built from 15 residues. The chain's CDR3 is CASEGYKSSYNEQFF. The CDR3 bases are TGTGCCAGCGAGGGTTACAAGAGCTCCTACAATGAGCAGTTCTTC.

The chain recombines TRBV7-2 with TRBJ1-2; possibly TRBD1 for D (5 bases). Looked up from germline, CDR1 is SGHTA and CDR2 is FQGNSA. Trimming shortened V by 5 bases and J by 5 bases, and 12 bases separated the two germline ends. CDR3 size: 13 residues. In DNA form, the CDR3 reads TGTGCCAGCAGCCCGGGACGCCAATATGGCTACACCTTC. Protein product: CASSPGRQYGYTF.

This rearrangement joins TRBV27 to TRBJ2-6; no firm D call. V was shortened by 4 bases and J by 0 bases, with 10 bases between the two germline ends. This CDR3 has 16 amino acids. Germline V lookup: CDR1 MNHEY, CDR2 SMNVEV (reference sequence). The CDR3 DNA reads TGTGCCAGCAGTTCGACTGCCAACTCTGGGGCCAACGTCCTGACTTTC. Its translation: CASSSTANSGANVLTF.

This sequence joins TRBV28 and TRBJ1-5; possibly TRBD1 for D (6 bases). The V gene's germline CDR1 is MDHEN and CDR2 SYDVKM. The CDR3 sequence is 17 residues long. V was clipped by 5 bases and J by 0 bases, with 17 bases between them. For the CDR3, the DNA is TGTGCCAGCAGTCTCATTCAGGGGAAGTATAGCAATCAGCCCCAGCATTTT. Translating it yields CASSLIQGKYSNQPQHF.